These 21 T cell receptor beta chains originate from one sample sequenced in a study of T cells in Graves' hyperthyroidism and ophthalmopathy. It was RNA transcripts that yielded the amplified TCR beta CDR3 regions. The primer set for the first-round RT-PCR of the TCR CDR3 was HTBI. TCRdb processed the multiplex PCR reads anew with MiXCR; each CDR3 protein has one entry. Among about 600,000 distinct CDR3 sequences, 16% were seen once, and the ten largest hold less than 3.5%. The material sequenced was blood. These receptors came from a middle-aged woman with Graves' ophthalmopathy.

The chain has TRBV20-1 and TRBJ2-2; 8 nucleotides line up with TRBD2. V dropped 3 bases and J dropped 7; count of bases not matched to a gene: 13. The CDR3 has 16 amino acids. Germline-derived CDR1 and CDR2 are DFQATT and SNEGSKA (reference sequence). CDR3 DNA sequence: TGCAGTGCTAGCCGCTCCCCCGGACTAGCCAGCGGGGAGCTGTTTTTT. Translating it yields CSASRSPGLASGELFF.

CDR3: CASSLWESSGNTIYF. DNA for the CDR3: TGTGCCAGCAGCTTATGGGAGAGCTCTGGAAACACCATATATTTT. This chain connects TRBV7-9 to TRBJ1-3; D not certain. This CDR3 has 15 residues. Deletions cut 2 bases from V and 0 bases from J, with 8 bases between. Germline V gives CDR1 SEHNR, CDR2 FQNEAQ (reference sequence).

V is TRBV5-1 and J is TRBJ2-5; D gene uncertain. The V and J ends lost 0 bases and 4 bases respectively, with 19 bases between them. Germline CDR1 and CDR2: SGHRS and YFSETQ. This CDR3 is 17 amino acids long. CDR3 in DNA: TGCGCCAGCAGCTTGGAGCCTACGGGCCGCCGGACAGAGACCCAGTACTTC. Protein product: CASSLEPTGRRTETQYF.

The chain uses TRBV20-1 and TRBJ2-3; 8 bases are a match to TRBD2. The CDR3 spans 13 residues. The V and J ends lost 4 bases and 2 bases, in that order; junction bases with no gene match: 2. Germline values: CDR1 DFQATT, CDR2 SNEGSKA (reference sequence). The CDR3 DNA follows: TGCAGTGCTAATAGCGGGAACACAGATACGCAGTATTTT. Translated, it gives CSANSGNTDTQYF.

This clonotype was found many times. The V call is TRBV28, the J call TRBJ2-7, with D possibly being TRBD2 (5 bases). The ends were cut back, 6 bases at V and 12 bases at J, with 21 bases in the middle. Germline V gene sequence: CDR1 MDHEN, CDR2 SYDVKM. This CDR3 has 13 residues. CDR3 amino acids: CASRTSGALTAYF. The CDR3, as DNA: TGTGCCAGCAGAACCAGCGGTGCCCTGACTGCGTACTTC.

The CDR3 DNA sequence: TGCAGTGCCTCCCGACTAGCGGGGGCCTACGAGCAGTACTTC. This encodes CSASRLAGAYEQYF. The genes are TRBV20-1 and TRBJ2-7; TRBD2 matches at 12 bases. The CDR3 sequence is 14 residues long. CDR1 and CDR2 from the germline V gene are DFQATT and SNEGSKA (reference sequence). After removal of 6 bases from V and 2 bases from J, the junction contained 5 bases not matched to a gene.

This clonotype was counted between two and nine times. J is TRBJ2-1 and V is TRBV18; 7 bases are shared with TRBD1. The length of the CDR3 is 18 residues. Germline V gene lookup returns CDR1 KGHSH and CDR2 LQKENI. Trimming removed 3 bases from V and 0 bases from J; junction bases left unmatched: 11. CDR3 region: CASSPLTGSESSYNEQFF. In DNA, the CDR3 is TGTGCCAGCTCACCCCTGACAGGGTCCGAGAGCTCCTACAATGAGCAGTTCTTC.

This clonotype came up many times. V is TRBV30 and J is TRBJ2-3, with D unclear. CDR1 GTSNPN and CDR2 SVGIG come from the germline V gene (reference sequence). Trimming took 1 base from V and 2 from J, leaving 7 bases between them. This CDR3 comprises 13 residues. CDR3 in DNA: TGTGCCTGGAGTGGTCCTCCCACAGATACGCAGTATTTT. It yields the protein CAWSGPPTDTQYF. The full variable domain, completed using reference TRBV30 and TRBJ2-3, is SQTIHQWPATLVQPVGSPLSLECTVEGTSNPNLYWYRQAAGRGLQLLFYSVGIGQISSEVPQNLSASRPQDRQFILSSKKLLLSDSGFYLCAWSGPPTDTQYFGPGTRLTVL.

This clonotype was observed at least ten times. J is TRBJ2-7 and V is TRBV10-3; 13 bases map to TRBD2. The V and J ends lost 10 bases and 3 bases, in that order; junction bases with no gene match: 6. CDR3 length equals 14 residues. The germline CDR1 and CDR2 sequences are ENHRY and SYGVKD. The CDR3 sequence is CATGGLAGSYEQYF. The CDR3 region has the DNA TGTGCCACCGGGGGACTAGCGGGGAGCTACGAGCAGTACTTC.

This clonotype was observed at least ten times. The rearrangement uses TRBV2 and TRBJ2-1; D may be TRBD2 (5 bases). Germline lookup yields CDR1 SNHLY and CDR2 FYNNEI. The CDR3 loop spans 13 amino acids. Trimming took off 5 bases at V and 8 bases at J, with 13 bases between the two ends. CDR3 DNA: TGTGCCAGCAGTTACCGCTTTAGCGATGAGCAGTTCTTC. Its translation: CASSYRFSDEQFF.

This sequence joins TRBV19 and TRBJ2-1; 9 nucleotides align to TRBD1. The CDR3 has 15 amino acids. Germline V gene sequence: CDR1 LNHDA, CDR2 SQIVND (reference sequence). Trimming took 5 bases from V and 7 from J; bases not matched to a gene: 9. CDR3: CASSFTGGGGNEQFF. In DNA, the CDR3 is TGTGCCAGTAGTTTTACAGGGGGCGGGGGTAATGAGCAGTTCTTC.

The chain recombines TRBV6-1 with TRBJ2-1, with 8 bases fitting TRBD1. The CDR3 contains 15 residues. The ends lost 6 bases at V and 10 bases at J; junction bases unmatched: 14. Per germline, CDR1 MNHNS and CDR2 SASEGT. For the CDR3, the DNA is TGTGCCAGCAGCCCCAAAAGACAGGGGAAGTGGGAGCAGTTCTTC. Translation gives CASSPKRQGKWEQFF.

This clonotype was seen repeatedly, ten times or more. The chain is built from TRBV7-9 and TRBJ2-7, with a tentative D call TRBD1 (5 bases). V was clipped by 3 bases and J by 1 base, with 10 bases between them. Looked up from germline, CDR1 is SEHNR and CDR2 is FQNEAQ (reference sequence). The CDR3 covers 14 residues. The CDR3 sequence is CASSFQGPSYEQYF. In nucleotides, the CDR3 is TGTGCCAGCAGCTTTCAGGGCCCTTCCTACGAGCAGTACTTC.

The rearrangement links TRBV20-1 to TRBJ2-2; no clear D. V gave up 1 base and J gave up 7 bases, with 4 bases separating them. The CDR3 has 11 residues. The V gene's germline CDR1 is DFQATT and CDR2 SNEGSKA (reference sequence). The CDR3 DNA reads TGCAGTGCTAGAGTTGGCGGGGAGCTGTTTTTT. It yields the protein CSARVGGELFF.

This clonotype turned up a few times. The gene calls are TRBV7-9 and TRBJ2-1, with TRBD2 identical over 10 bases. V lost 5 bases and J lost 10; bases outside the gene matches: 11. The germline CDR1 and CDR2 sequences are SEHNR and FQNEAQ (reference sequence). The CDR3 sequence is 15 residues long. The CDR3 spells CASSSVSGRAWEQFF. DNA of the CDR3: TGTGCCAGCAGCAGCGTGAGCGGGAGGGCCTGGGAGCAGTTCTTC.

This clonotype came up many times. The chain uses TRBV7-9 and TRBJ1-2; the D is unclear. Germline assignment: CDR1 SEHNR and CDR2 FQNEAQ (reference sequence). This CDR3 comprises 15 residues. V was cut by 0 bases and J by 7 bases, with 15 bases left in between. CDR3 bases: TGTGCCAGCAGCTTAGCCGGGCCCCATGTCGGTGGCTACACCTTC. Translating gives CASSLAGPHVGGYTF.

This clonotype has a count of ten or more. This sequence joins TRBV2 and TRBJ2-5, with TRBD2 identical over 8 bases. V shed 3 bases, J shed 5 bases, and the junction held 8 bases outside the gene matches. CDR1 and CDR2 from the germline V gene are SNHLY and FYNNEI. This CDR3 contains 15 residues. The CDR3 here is CASSDLAGSHETQYF. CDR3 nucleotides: TGTGCCAGCAGTGATCTAGCGGGTAGTCATGAGACCCAGTACTTC.

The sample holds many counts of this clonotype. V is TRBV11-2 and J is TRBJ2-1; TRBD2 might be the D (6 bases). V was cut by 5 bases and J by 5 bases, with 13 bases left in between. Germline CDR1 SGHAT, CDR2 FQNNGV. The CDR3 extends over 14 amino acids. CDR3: CASSLQRVNNEQFF. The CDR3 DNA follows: TGTGCCAGCAGCCTGCAGCGGGTGAACAATGAGCAGTTCTTC. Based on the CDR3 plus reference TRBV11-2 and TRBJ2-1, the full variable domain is EAGVAQSPRYKIIEKRQSVAFWCNPISGHATLYWYQQILGQGPKLLIQFQNNGVVDDSQLPKDRFSAERLKGVDSTLKIQPAKLEDSAVYLCASSLQRVNNEQFFGPGTRLTVL.

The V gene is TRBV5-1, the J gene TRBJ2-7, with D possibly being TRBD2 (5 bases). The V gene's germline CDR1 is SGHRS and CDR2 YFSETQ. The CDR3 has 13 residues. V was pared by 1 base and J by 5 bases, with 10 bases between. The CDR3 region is CASSLRGKDEQYF. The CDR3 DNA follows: TGCGCCAGCAGCTTGCGGGGAAAGGACGAGCAGTACTTC.

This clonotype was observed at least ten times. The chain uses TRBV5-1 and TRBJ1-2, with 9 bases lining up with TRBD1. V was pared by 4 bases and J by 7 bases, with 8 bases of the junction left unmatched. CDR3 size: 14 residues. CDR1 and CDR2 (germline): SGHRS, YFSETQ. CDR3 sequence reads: CASSGTGGAGGYTF. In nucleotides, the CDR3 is TGCGCCAGCAGCGGAACAGGGGGCGCAGGTGGCTACACCTTC.

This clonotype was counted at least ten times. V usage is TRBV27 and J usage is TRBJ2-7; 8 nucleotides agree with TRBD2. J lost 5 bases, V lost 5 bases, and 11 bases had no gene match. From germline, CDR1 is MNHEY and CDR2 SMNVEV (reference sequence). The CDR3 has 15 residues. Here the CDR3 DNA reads TGTGCCAGCAGTCAAATAGGGACTAGTAACCACGAGCAGTACTTC. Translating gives CASSQIGTSNHEQYF.